These T cell receptor beta chains were read from a single sample in a study of CD8 T cells in ankylosing spondylitis. TCRdb processed the 5' RACE reads anew with MiXCR; each CDR3 protein has one entry. Of about 360,000 distinct CDR3 sequences listed, about 20% are singletons. Specimen: blood, either unsorted or a sorted T cell fraction (not recorded which). Source of these receptors: a male donor with ankylosing spondylitis or in good health (not recorded which). The conserved cysteine and the conserved F or W are not part of the CDR3 here.

>TRBV7-9|14
ASRLGMGANTGELF
>TRBV5-5|13
ASSDGEPFPWEQY
>TRBV5-6|9
ASSFDRDLF
>TRBV29-1|12
SVDQGLMNTEAF
>TRBV30|11
AWSVAGIVEQF
>TRBV7-9|13
ASTGVAGTYNEQF
>TRBV7-9|12
ASSSFLSNTEAF
>TRBV27|14
ASSLYGWTVQETQY
>TRBV7-7|13
ASSRGATDDNEQF
>TRBV28|13
ASSLPRDAHYEQY
>TRBV10-3|11
AIRDRTGYEQY
>TRBV10-2|9
ASSERETQY
>TRBV10-3|13
AISEGTGGYNEQF
>TRBV12-3/TRBV12-4|10
ASSQPVDTQY
>TRBV7-9|10
ASPVDGGEAF
>TRBV4-1|13
ASSQELSSYNEQF
>TRBV10-3|17
AISESRGSSEVGMETQY
>TRBV12-3/TRBV12-4|13
ASRKTSGGASEQF
>TRBV27|14
ASSSPTRVGGYEQY
>TRBV11-2|13
ASKETGGISYEQY
>TRBV5-1|16
ASSLALYAVSSYNEQF
>TRBV12-3/TRBV12-4|9
ASRGAETQY
>TRBV20-1|10
SCNDRGHEQY
>TRBV20-1|14
SAPTGRGGAYNEQF
>TRBV28|12
ASSTRQGSYEQY
>TRBV14|11
ASSQENRDTQY
>TRBV19|10
ASSRGQPEAF
>TRBV4-1|16
ARSQALVDLSSTDTQY
>TRBV9|14
ASSASGRGLNYGYT
>TRBV7-9|12
ASSLAGGYETQY
>TRBV11-2|14
ASSFPAGLSTDTQY
>TRBV9|11
ASSYDRGTEAF
>TRBV9|11
ASSVGGKDGYT